This T cell receptor beta chain was sequenced in a study of shared clonotypes between healthy human individuals. Assay used: immunoSEQ multiplex PCR; TCRdb lists only in-frame clones, some missing. The data contain millions of clones, approximately 94% of them singletons. Germline V gene lookup returns CDR1 SQVTM and CDR2 ANQGSEA. This CDR3 spans 22 amino acids. V shed 2 bases and J shed 6 bases, with 39 bases lying between them. Naive CD8 isolation took CD45RO-negative cells positively selected for CCR7 and excluded terminally differentiated effector memory CD45RA+ cells. V usage is TRBV29-1 and J usage is TRBJ2-3, with D perhaps TRBD1 or TRBD2 (10 bases each). The receptor's source is a man younger than 35 in good health. The sequencing sample was made of naive CD8+ T cells sorted from blood. CDR3 DNA: TGCAGCGTTGAACTCCAATACCGGGACAGGGGCTCGCTAGCGGGAGACGTGGATACGCAGTATTTT. This translates into CSVELQYRDRGSLAGDVDTQYF.